The 13 T cell receptor beta chains given below trace back to one sample, sequenced in a study of patients and donors after allogeneic stem cell transplantation. TCRdb passed the RT-PCR reads through MiXCR, listing each CDR3 protein once. The table includes roughly 880,000 distinct CDR3 sequences, more than 15% detected once. Sample: blood, either unsorted or a sorted T cell fraction (not recorded which). The origin of the receptors is a human donor who was either an allogeneic HSCT recipient or a stem cell or donor lymphocyte infusion donor (not recorded which). It is not recorded whose cells these are; they may come from a transplant donor.

This clonotype was picked up a small number of times. The rearrangement joins TRBV20-1 to TRBJ1-6; D is unclear. V gave up 3 bases and J gave up 9 bases, with 15 bases separating them. Germline-derived CDR1 and CDR2 are DFQATT and SNEGSKA (reference sequence). CDR3 length equals 14 residues. The CDR3 loop reads CSARMQELGSPLHF. Here the CDR3 DNA reads TGCAGTGCTAGGATGCAGGAATTGGGTTCACCCCTCCACTTT.

The chain combines TRBV5-1 with TRBJ1-5; D is undetermined. This CDR3 comprises 14 residues. From germline, CDR1 is SGHRS and CDR2 YFSETQ. V dropped 4 bases and J dropped 4 bases, with 12 bases sitting between them. The CDR3 sequence is CASSDGYGNQPQHF. The CDR3 region has the DNA TGCGCCAGCAGCGATGGGTATGGAAATCAGCCCCAGCATTTT.

This clonotype was detected only a few times. V is TRBV12-3 or TRBV12-4 and J is TRBJ1-5; no definite D call. The CDR3 is 15 residues long. Trimming left V 1 base short and J 0 bases short, with 7 bases between. The CDR3 nucleotides read TGTGCCAGCAGTTTAGGCGCGATTAGCAATCAGCCCCAGCATTTT. This translates into CASSLGAISNQPQHF.

This clonotype occurred a few times. V and J are TRBV20-1 and TRBJ2-3, with 8 bases identical to TRBD2. The V gene end was trimmed by 3 bases and the J gene end by 3 bases; junction bases not matched to a gene: 2. The CDR3 has 13 amino acids. CDR1 DFQATT and CDR2 SNEGSKA come from the germline V gene (reference sequence). The chain's CDR3 is CSARASGTDTQYF. CDR3 bases: TGCAGTGCTAGGGCTAGCGGGACAGATACGCAGTATTTT.

The sample holds a few counts of this clonotype. V usage is TRBV4-1 and J usage is TRBJ1-4; D is possibly TRBD1 (5 bases). V lost 6 bases, J lost 3 bases, and 14 bases lay in between. Germline V gene lookup returns CDR1 MGHRA and CDR2 YSYEKL. The CDR3 is made up of 15 amino acids. CDR3 region: CASRIMGGANEKLFF. CDR3 nucleotide sequence: TGCGCCAGCAGGATAATGGGGGGAGCTAATGAAAAACTGTTTTTT.

J is TRBJ2-1 and V is TRBV12-3 or TRBV12-4; TRBD2 aligns across 12 bases. The CDR3 spans 17 residues. With V trimmed by 4 bases and J by 7 bases, 11 bases remained unmatched. The DNA of the CDR3 is TGTGCCAGCAGTTCGAGGCTAGCGGGGGGGCCGGGGAATGAGCAGTTCTTC. It specifies CASSSRLAGGPGNEQFF.

The genes are TRBV6-5 and TRBJ2-2; D may be TRBD1 (6 bases). CDR3 size: 12 residues. The V end was cut by 7 bases, the J end by 7 bases, with 10 bases between. In germline, CDR1 is MNHEY, CDR2 SVGAGI. CDR3 sequence (DNA): TGTGCCAGCACTTCAGGGGACGGGGAGCTGTTTTTT. This codes for CASTSGDGELFF.

The rearrangement links TRBV11-2 to TRBJ1-1; a possible D gene is TRBD1 (5 bases). This CDR3 has 14 residues. The V gene lost 8 bases and the J gene lost 5 bases, with 18 bases spanning the gap. CDR1 and CDR2 (germline): SGHAT, FQNNGV. The CDR3 DNA sequence: TGTGCCAGCCGCTCCTCCCTAAGGGGAACTGAAGCTTTCTTT. As protein: CASRSSLRGTEAFF.

The chain combines TRBV20-1 with TRBJ2-1, with 9 bases identical to TRBD1. Germline loops: CDR1 DFQATT, CDR2 SNEGSKA (reference sequence). Germline trimming cut 0 bases from V and 4 bases from J; bases unmatched to any gene: 4. The CDR3 has 15 residues. The CDR3 DNA reads TGCAGTGCTAGAGACGTGGGACAGGGTTACAATGAGCAGTTCTTC. Encoded protein: CSARDVGQGYNEQFF.

The chain recombines TRBV7-9 with TRBJ1-2; 7 bases match TRBD1. With V trimmed by 5 bases and J by 8 bases, 5 bases remained unmatched. Germline V gene lookup returns CDR1 SEHNR and CDR2 FQNEAQ (reference sequence). This CDR3 region has 12 residues. The CDR3 loop reads CASSDRDEGYTF. In nucleotides, the CDR3 is TGTGCCAGCAGCGACAGGGATGAGGGCTACACCTTC.

The chain combines TRBV6-1 with TRBJ2-3; D is uncertain. Germline CDR1 reads MNHNS; CDR2 reads SASEGT. The length of the CDR3 is 16 residues. Trimming cost V 2 bases and J 2 bases, with 14 bases left between them. The CDR3: CASSELFPSLTDTQYF. The CDR3 bases are TGTGCCAGCAGTGAATTATTCCCCTCGCTCACAGATACGCAGTATTTT.

The gene calls are TRBV20-1 and TRBJ2-7; D may be TRBD1 (6 bases). The CDR3 contains 16 residues. Between the trimmed V and J ends, which lost 0 bases and 3 bases, there was a span of 18 bases. Germline values: CDR1 DFQATT, CDR2 SNEGSKA (reference sequence). For the CDR3, the DNA is TGCAGTGCTAGAGATGAAAGCACAGGGAATCGCTACGAGCAGTACTTC. Translation gives CSARDESTGNRYEQYF.

This CDR3 reads CASSPVKGNYNEQFF. CDR3 nucleotides: TGTGCCAGCAGCCCGGTGAAGGGCAACTACAATGAGCAGTTCTTC. V usage is TRBV25-1 and J usage is TRBJ2-1; D is uncertain. V lost 6 bases and J 3 bases, leaving 15 bases between the germline ends. The germline V gene has CDR1 MGHDK and CDR2 SYGVNS. The CDR3 extends over 15 amino acids.